Listed here are 32 T cell receptor beta chains from one sample, sequenced in a study of cytomegalovirus exposure and HLA in healthy donors. PCR amplification relied on 60 Vbeta primers (plus 13 Jbeta primers). Assay: immunoSEQ multiplex PCR; the TCRdb copy retains only in-frame clones and omits some. In the table there are about 130,000 clones, 74% of which are singletons. Material: PBMCs. The receptors stem from a woman between 45 and 65 years old in good health and CMV-seropositive.

This clone was seen a single time. V usage is TRBV15 and J usage is TRBJ1-6; 8 bases map to TRBD1. Germline CDR1 is LNHNV and CDR2 is YYDKDF (reference sequence). This CDR3 comprises 14 residues. V lost 5 bases, J lost 7 bases, and 4 bases stayed unmatched. The CDR3 nucleotides are TGTGCCACCAGCGGTGACAGGGGAAATTCACCCCTCCACTTT. Translated, it gives CATSGDRGNSPLHF.

The V call is TRBV6-1, the J call TRBJ1-5; D is uncertain. CDR3 size: 18 residues. From germline, CDR1 is MNHNS and CDR2 SASEGT. Between the trimmed V and J ends, which lost 0 bases and 4 bases, there was a span of 19 bases. The CDR3 region is CASSEAEGSNWRNQPQHF. In DNA form, the CDR3 reads TGTGCCAGCAGTGAAGCCGAGGGCAGTAACTGGAGGAATCAGCCCCAGCATTTT.

CDR3 sequence: CASSSPGLNSGNTIYF. In DNA form, the CDR3 reads TGTGCCAGCAGTTCCCCCGGACTGAACTCTGGAAACACCATATATTTT. The chain recombines TRBV2 with TRBJ1-3; D is uncertain. The length of the CDR3 is 16 residues. Germline assignment: CDR1 SNHLY and CDR2 FYNNEI. Deletions cut 5 bases from V and 0 bases from J, with 14 bases between.

The CDR3 DNA reads TGTGCCAGCTCACCACCGACCAGCGGCGGCAATGAGCAGTTCTTC. It specifies CASSPPTSGGNEQFF. The V gene is TRBV18, the J gene TRBJ2-1, with D maybe TRBD2 (5 bases). Germline CDR1 reads KGHSH; CDR2 reads LQKENI. The CDR3 is made up of 15 amino acids. Trimming took off 0 bases at V and 6 bases at J, with 12 bases between the two ends.

V gene TRBV11-2 combines with J gene TRBJ1-2; no firm D call. Germline loops: CDR1 SGHAT, CDR2 FQNNGV. V was trimmed by 1 base and J by 0 bases, leaving 3 bases between them. The CDR3 extends over 13 amino acids. The CDR3 DNA is TGTGCCAGCAGCTTAGGAGCTAACTATGGCTACACCTTC. It specifies CASSLGANYGYTF. Full variable domain (rest looked up from reference TRBV11-2 and TRBJ1-2): EAGVAQSPRYKIIEKRQSVAFWCNPISGHATLYWYQQILGQGPKLLIQFQNNGVVDDSQLPKDRFSAERLKGVDSTLKIQPAKLEDSAVYLCASSLGANYGYTFGSGTRLTVV.

The chain is built from TRBV5-5 and TRBJ1-5; tentatively, D is TRBD1 (6 bases). The V end lost 4 bases, the J end lost 3 bases, and 14 bases lay between the germline ends. The germline V gene encodes CDR1 SGHKS and CDR2 YYEKEE (reference sequence). The CDR3 loop spans 15 amino acids. The CDR3 loop reads CASSPLRGFNQPQHF. CDR3 sequence (DNA): TGTGCCAGCAGCCCACTTAGGGGGTTCAATCAGCCCCAGCATTTT.

The chain recombines TRBV29-1 with TRBJ1-6, with TRBD1 matching 9 bases. J lost 10 bases, V lost 5 bases, and 6 bases had no gene match. This CDR3 contains 13 residues. Germline values: CDR1 SQVTM, CDR2 ANQGSEA. CDR3 nucleotide sequence: TGCAGCGTTTCAGGACAGGGGAACTCACCCCTCCACTTT. Protein sequence: CSVSGQGNSPLHF.

This rearrangement joins TRBV2 to TRBJ1-5; 7 positions match TRBD1. This CDR3 comprises 12 residues. The trim removed 6 bases at V and 5 bases at J, leaving 1 base unmatched. Germline-derived CDR1 and CDR2 are SNHLY and FYNNEI. CDR3 in DNA: TGTGCCAGCAGCGGACAGGATCAGCCCCAGCATTTT. Translating it yields CASSGQDQPQHF.

The genes are TRBV29-1 and TRBJ1-5; 8 bases are a match to TRBD1. The germline gives CDR1 SQVTM, CDR2 ANQGSEA. V gave up 7 bases and J gave up 5 bases; unmatched junction bases: 7. This CDR3 has 13 residues. The CDR3 protein is CSARQGSDQPQHF. CDR3 nucleotide sequence: TGCAGCGCCCGACAGGGGTCGGATCAGCCCCAGCATTTT.

This clone turned up a few times. V usage is TRBV30 and J usage is TRBJ1-2, with a tentative D call TRBD1 (6 bases). Germline V gene lookup returns CDR1 GTSNPN and CDR2 SVGIG (reference sequence). CDR3 size: 14 residues. V lost 5 bases, J lost 2 bases, and 15 bases lay in between. The CDR3 region is CAWWVFQGNYGYTF. The CDR3 region has the DNA TGTGCCTGGTGGGTGTTCCAGGGGAACTATGGCTACACCTTC.

The chain is built from TRBV6-5 and TRBJ2-2; D uncertain. The CDR3 length is 14 residues. CDR1 and CDR2 (germline): MNHEY, SVGAGI. The V and J ends lost 2 bases and 5 bases respectively, with 9 bases between them. CDR3 nucleotide sequence: TGTGCCAGCAGTTACGCGCAGGTTACCGGGGAGCTGTTTTTT. It yields the protein CASSYAQVTGELFF.

Comment on this clone: At the DNA level, this CDR3 is encoded by other sequences in the same sample as well. The chain couples TRBV19 to TRBJ1-1, with a possible D match to TRBD1 (5 bases). Germline loops: CDR1 LNHDA, CDR2 SQIVND (reference sequence). Trimming removed 3 bases from V and 2 bases from J, with 7 bases in between. CDR3 length equals 13 residues. CDR3 sequence reads: CASSIRGNTEAFF. The CDR3 nucleotides read TGTGCCAGTAGTATTAGGGGAAACACTGAAGCTTTCTTT.

V usage is TRBV15 and J usage is TRBJ1-3; D gene unclear. Looked up from germline, CDR1 is LNHNV and CDR2 is YYDKDF (reference sequence). V was clipped by 3 bases and J by 0 bases, with 12 bases between them. CDR3 length: 16 amino acids. Written as DNA, the CDR3 is TGTGCCACCAGCAGGAAAAAGGAGAGCTCTGGAAACACCATATATTTT. This codes for CATSRKKESSGNTIYF.

This rearrangement joins TRBV6-5 to TRBJ2-3; tentative D call: TRBD2 (6 bases). CDR1 and CDR2 (germline): MNHEY, SVGAGI. The CDR3 spans 16 residues. V lost 0 bases to trimming and J lost 6 bases, with 16 bases between them. In DNA, the CDR3 is TGTGCCAGCAGTTACTCGGTCCCCTGGGCGGGGGATACGCAGTATTTT. Encoded protein: CASSYSVPWAGDTQYF.

The J gene is TRBJ2-1, the V gene TRBV7-6; 12 bases line up with TRBD2. The CDR3 length is 17 residues. The V gene's germline CDR1 is SGHVS and CDR2 FNYEAQ. Trimming took 4 bases from V and 0 from J; bases not matched to a gene: 4. The CDR3 DNA follows: TGTGCCAGCAGCTGGGCTAGCGGGGGGGCCTCCTACAATGAGCAGTTCTTC. Its translation: CASSWASGGASYNEQFF.

The rearrangement joins TRBV4-2 to TRBJ2-2; a possible D gene is TRBD1 (6 bases). Germline loops: CDR1 LGHNA, CDR2 YNFKEQ. CDR3 length: 15 residues. Trimming took 0 bases from V and 9 from J, leaving 14 bases between them. The CDR3: CASSQERQASRELFF. Here the CDR3 DNA reads TGTGCCAGCAGCCAAGAACGACAGGCCAGCAGGGAGCTGTTTTTT.

This clone was observed a handful of times. The rearrangement joins TRBV15 to TRBJ1-4; D not resolved. V was cut by 2 bases and J by 5 bases, with 12 bases left in between. The CDR3 loop spans 15 amino acids. Germline loops: CDR1 LNHNV, CDR2 YYDKDF (reference sequence). Here the CDR3 reads CATSRPQGGNEKLFF. As DNA, the CDR3 is TGTGCCACCAGCAGACCGCAAGGAGGAAATGAAAAACTGTTTTTT.

The rearrangement joins TRBV7-9 to TRBJ1-2; the D gene is possibly TRBD1 (5 bases). V lost 6 bases to trimming and J lost 5 bases, with 7 bases between them. CDR1 and CDR2 (germline): SEHNR, FQNEAQ (reference sequence). This CDR3 comprises 11 residues. CDR3 loop: CASSRQYGYTF. CDR3 bases: TGTGCCAGCAGTCGACAGTATGGCTACACCTTC.

The V call is TRBV19, the J call TRBJ1-1; maybe TRBD1 (6 bases). Deletions cut 5 bases from V and 1 base from J, with 14 bases between. The germline V gene has CDR1 LNHDA and CDR2 SQIVND (reference sequence). This CDR3 comprises 15 residues. In DNA form, the CDR3 reads TGTGCCAGTAGTGCCACAGGGCATCAGAACACTGAAGCTTTCTTT. Its protein is CASSATGHQNTEAFF.

This clone appeared a single time. This sequence joins TRBV2 and TRBJ2-5; 7 nucleotides align to TRBD2. Germline values: CDR1 SNHLY, CDR2 FYNNEI. The CDR3 is made up of 14 amino acids. V lost 8 bases to trimming and J lost 2 bases; unmatched junction nucleotides: 8. The CDR3 region has the DNA TGTGCCAGCTGCCCTGGCGGGGGACAAGAGACCCAGTACTTC. Its translation: CASCPGGGQETQYF.

The chain employs TRBV18 and TRBJ1-1, with 12 bases lining up with TRBD1. The CDR3 is 17 amino acids. Trimming cost V 4 bases and J 6 bases; bases outside gene matches: 12. Germline V CDR1 and CDR2: KGHSH, LQKENI. The CDR3 protein is CASSRPGQGASFSEAFF. The DNA of the CDR3 is TGTGCCAGCTCACGACCGGGACAGGGGGCATCATTTTCTGAAGCTTTCTTT. Full variable domain (missing parts from reference TRBV18 and TRBJ1-1): NAGVMQNPRHLVRRRGQEARLRCSPMKGHSHVYWYRQLPEEGLKFMVYLQKENIIDESGMPKERFSAEFPKEGPSILRIQQVVRGDSAAYFCASSRPGQGASFSEAFFGQGTRLTVV.

The chain is built from TRBV27 and TRBJ1-1; TRBD1 is a possible D gene (5 bases). V was clipped by 5 bases and J by 0 bases, with 16 bases between them. The CDR3 length is 16 residues. CDR1 MNHEY and CDR2 SMNVEV come from the germline V gene (reference sequence). The CDR3 coding sequence is TGTGCCAGCAGTCCCCGGGACTTTATCATGAACACTGAAGCTTTCTTT. Translation: CASSPRDFIMNTEAFF.

This clone showed up just once. The chain uses TRBV2 and TRBJ2-1; 9 bases agree with TRBD2. This CDR3 is built from 14 residues. The germline gives CDR1 SNHLY, CDR2 FYNNEI. J gave up 10 bases and V 7 bases, and 11 bases lay outside the gene matches. The chain's CDR3 is CASISRGGAFEQFF. CDR3 DNA sequence: TGTGCCAGCATCTCTCGCGGGGGGGCCTTCGAGCAGTTCTTC.

The genes are TRBV27 and TRBJ1-1, with D perhaps matching TRBD1 (5 bases). Germline loops: CDR1 MNHEY, CDR2 SMNVEV (reference sequence). Trimming removed 8 bases at V and 0 bases at J, with 19 bases between. The CDR3 has 16 residues. CDR3 nucleotide sequence: TGTGCCAGCCGAAGAGGAGGGATGGACATGAACACTGAAGCTTTCTTT. Translating it yields CASRRGGMDMNTEAFF.

V gene TRBV2 combines with J gene TRBJ1-4, with D maybe TRBD1 (5 bases). Per the germline V gene, CDR1 is SNHLY and CDR2 is FYNNEI. V dropped 2 bases and J dropped 6 bases, with 22 bases sitting between them. CDR3 size: 18 residues. CDR3 sequence reads: CASSERDSDWVEDEKLFF. CDR3 bases: TGTGCCAGCAGTGAACGGGACTCGGATTGGGTTGAAGATGAAAAACTGTTTTTT.

CDR3 amino acids: CASSTEGQGAKQYF. The DNA for the CDR3 is TGTGCCAGCAGCACCGAGGGACAGGGGGCGAAGCAGTACTTC. The chain joins TRBV6-6 to TRBJ2-7, with 12 bases matching TRBD1. V dropped 6 bases and J dropped 8; count of bases not matched to a gene: 8. Germline V gene lookup returns CDR1 MNHNY and CDR2 SVGAGI (reference sequence). The CDR3 contains 14 residues.

In this sample, this clone turned up many times. The chain couples TRBV10-3 to TRBJ2-1, with 11 bases identical to TRBD2. J lost 1 base, V lost 7 bases, and 0 bases had no gene match. Germline-derived CDR1 and CDR2 are ENHRY and SYGVKD. The CDR3 has 14 amino acids. CDR3 sequence reads: CAITSGGSYNEQFF. DNA for the CDR3: TGTGCCATCACTAGCGGGGGGTCCTACAATGAGCAGTTCTTC.

The V call is TRBV4-3, the J call TRBJ2-2, with D unresolved. This CDR3 is 16 amino acids long. V lost 1 base and J 4 bases, leaving 13 bases between the germline ends. In germline, CDR1 is LGHNA, CDR2 YSLEER. The CDR3 loop is CASSQAGSDLTGELFF. In DNA, the CDR3 is TGCGCCAGCAGCCAAGCCGGGTCAGACCTCACCGGGGAGCTGTTTTTT.

V gene TRBV2 combines with J gene TRBJ1-2; D uncertain. Trimming stripped 11 bases from V and 0 bases from J, with 13 bases between. Germline V lookup: CDR1 SNHLY, CDR2 FYNNEI. The CDR3 loop spans 13 amino acids. The CDR3 DNA reads TGTGCCTCCGGGGTTGGCCCTAACTATGGCTACACCTTC. This codes for CASGVGPNYGYTF.

The J gene is TRBJ2-7, the V gene TRBV5-6; TRBD1 matches at 7 bases. In germline, CDR1 is SGHDT, CDR2 YYEEEE. CDR3 size: 15 residues. V shed 0 bases and J 4 bases; nucleotides not matched to a gene: 7. The CDR3 region has the DNA TGTGCCAGCAGCTTGGAAGGGGGCGGAGAATACGAGCAGTACTTC. It encodes CASSLEGGGEYEQYF.

V usage is TRBV6-5 and J usage is TRBJ1-2; D might be TRBD1 (6 bases). Germline CDR1 reads MNHEY; CDR2 reads SVGAGI. With 6 bases removed from V and 11 bases from J, the gap between germline ends came to 22 bases. The CDR3 length is 14 residues. The CDR3 DNA reads TGTGCCAGCAGCCCCGGACAGACCTCTTTCGGTTACACCTTC. Its protein is CASSPGQTSFGYTF.

This clone was observed a handful of times. The V call is TRBV9, the J call TRBJ2-1; D is possibly TRBD2 (6 bases). The CDR3 totals 17 residues. Germline-derived CDR1 and CDR2 are SGDLS and YYNGEE. The ends were cut back, 2 bases at V and 4 bases at J, with 19 bases in the middle. CDR3 sequence reads: CASSVGGPGSSYNEQFF. The CDR3 bases are TGTGCCAGCAGCGTTGGAGGGCCAGGGAGTTCTTACAATGAGCAGTTCTTC.